Here is one T cell receptor beta chain with its context. This clonotype was seen a few times. Its antigen specificity is not known. Per-base quality was not reported, and no clone a single base away is much larger than it. From a lookup of the germline V gene, CDR1 and CDR2 are MGHRA and YSYEKL. The CDR3 contains 16 residues, cysteine and phenylalanine counted. The DNA shown is the 48-base CDR3, in frame from base 1. Trimming accounts for 0 bases at V and 1 base at J, while the number of junction bases matched to no gene is 3. Ficoll-Paque density gradient centrifugation was the method used to isolate PBMCs. The data are from a study of T-cell memory formation after mild COVID-19 (dated by TCRdb to the early 2020s). The study in broad terms: TCR sequence clusters from the two donors were found to be largely donor specific. Longitudinal TCRalpha and TCRbeta repertoire sequencing tracked T-cell clones expanding and contracting after mild COVID-19 in two donors. The cohort comprised two young, previously healthy adult volunteers, one female and one male.

The investigation overall reported the following: From day 15 to 85, contracting clones showed balanced CD4/CD8 phenotypes, whereas a second wave of clones that expanded from day 15 to 37 leaned towards CD4+. Contracting CD4+ clones appeared mostly in the CM and EM memory subsets, whereas CD8+ clones were enriched in EMRA. Whether the second-wave clones peaking on day 37 were SARS-CoV-2 specific was not confirmed. Only a couple of mild cases were covered in the study, and larger cohorts including severe cases with pre-infection samples were considered necessary. Some responding clones were detected in pre-infection memory, suggesting pre-existing cross-reactive memory T cells joined the SARS-CoV-2 response.

TCRdb names Illumina NovaSeq 6000 as the instrument used. Using 5'RACE with constant-segment primers, TCRalpha and TCRbeta cDNA libraries were constructed, with sample barcodes and unique molecular identifiers added in the process. Trizol reagent was used to extract RNA from every sample. Libraries were amplified in two PCR steps, with a second sample barcode and Illumina TruSeq adapters added in the second step. Sequencing of libraries was performed on an Illumina NovaSeq with 2 x 150 bp paired-end reads. Regarding the original processing steps: Reads were demultiplexed and collapsed into UMI-guided consensus sequences with migec v1.2.7. Using mixcr v2.1.11, UMI consensuses were aligned to TRA and TRB V and J templates and then assembled into clonotypes. Expanded or contracted clonotypes were those called significant by both edgeR and NoisET, with noise models trained on biological replicates. For edgeR calls, the cutoffs were a false discovery rate-adjusted p below 0.01 and a log2 fold-change threshold of 1. As an exploratory analysis of dynamics, PCA with hierarchical clustering was applied to max-normalized trajectories of the 1000 most abundant clonotypes. The CD4 or CD8 phenotype of responding clones was assigned using the separately sequenced CD4+ and CD8+ repertoires. Through fastp at Q25 and MiXCR, TCRdb rebuilt clones from the public reads, retaining in-frame beta chains. Records with the same CDR3 protein are collapsed into one entry carrying the most frequent genes and DNA. The V and J calls come from TCRdb's annotation, not from the publication. In all, the sample holds hundreds of thousands of distinct CDR3 sequences, and 25% of those were seen once. The biggest ten clones account for around 12% of the sample.

Source material: PBMCs or a T cell subset sorted from them (not recorded which). The chain is assembled from TRBV4-1 and TRBJ1-1; TRBD1 fits 9 bases in the junction. This TCR was recovered from an adult woman who had mild COVID-19 (a few samples of this study predate the infection). The sample titles of this study are shuffled in the database, so cell type and time point are left out; the donor was told from shared clones. The CDR3 region reads CASSQDRTGANTEAFF. The bases read TGCGCCAGCAGCCAAGATAGGACAGGGGCGAACACTGAAGCTTTCTTT.